This T cell receptor beta chain was sequenced during a study of siplizumab effects on memory and regulatory T cells. The CDR3 runs to 13 residues. The germline V and J ends were trimmed by 0 bases and 3 bases, with 6 bases remaining between them. Germline V gene data show CDR1 as SGHNT and CDR2 as YENEEA. Here immunoSEQ multiplex PCR was the method, and the copy in TCRdb shows in-frame clones only, minus some. The sample gives tens of thousands of clones, nearly 98% of which show up once; about 0.095% is in the top ten. V usage is TRBV11-3 and J usage is TRBJ2-7; D might be TRBD2 (5 bases). Sequencing used naive CD8+ T cells sorted from blood. The origin of this receptor is a human donor in good health. The CDR3 coding sequence is TGTGCCAGCAGCTTAGAGGGAGACTACGAGCAGTACTTC. Protein product: CASSLEGDYEQYF.